Detailed here is one TCR beta chain. The antigen is not known. The V end was cut by 6 bases, the J end by 6 bases, with 3 bases between. Germline V gene sequence: CDR1 SEHNR, CDR2 FQNEAQ (reference sequence). This CDR3 contains 11 residues. The data were obtained in a study of identifying expanded T cells in peripheral blood. Findings and caveats of the study: Across healthy donors, higher total template counts meant significantly greater roughly two-week count variance. About 1.3 clones differed between technical replicates, versus approximately 17 and 20 over time.

Some clones are missing from TCRdb's copy, which holds only in-frame ones; the method was immunoSEQ multiplex PCR. The table has about 100,000 clones, 80% to 90% seen once. No infections or other immune events were documented during collection. J is TRBJ1-6 and V is TRBV7-9; D remains ambiguous. Source material: blood. This sequence originates from a person aged 18 to 75 in good health. The chain's CDR3 is CASSRNSPLHF. The CDR3 region has the DNA TGTGCCAGCAGTCGTAATTCACCCCTCCACTTT.